This T cell receptor (beta chain) originates from a study of a mutant IDH1 vaccine in newly diagnosed glioma. Study information: The patients were given eight vaccinations, one each in weeks 1, 3, 5, 7, 11, 15, 19 and 23. Study-level findings and limits: Evidence of vaccine-induced immune responses was documented in 85% to 95% of patients.

With 4 bases removed from V and 5 bases from J, the gap between germline ends came to 10 bases. CDR1 and CDR2 from the germline V gene are SGHKS and YYEKEE (reference sequence). This CDR3 is built from 13 residues. Concerning this clone: Antigen specificity is unknown.

Time point: week 23, last vaccination. In every dose of vaccine, 300 ug of mutant IDH1 20-mer peptide was given alongside topical imiquimod. The astrocytomas were IDH1-mutant, ATRX-negative, and WHO grade 3 or 4. Data came from immunoSEQ multiplex PCR; TCRdb stores just in-frame clones and leaves some out. The sample lists around 60,000 clones; approximately 84% were seen once. The chain has TRBV5-5 and TRBJ1-5; TRBD1 is a possible D gene (5 bases). This clonotype originated in a man aged 25 to 45 with glioma. The sample here was PBMCs, taken from a glioma patient whose treatment included an IDH1 peptide vaccine. The CDR3, as DNA: TGTGCCAGCAGCCAGGGCCCCTATCAGCCCCAGCATTTT. As protein: CASSQGPYQPQHF.